This T cell receptor (beta chain) was retrieved from a study of T cell responses to AZD1222 COVID-19 vaccine. Study-wide results and limits: Clonal diversity may have been underestimated in mostly white British donors.

Data came from immunoSEQ multiplex PCR; TCRdb stores just in-frame clones and leaves some out. The top ten clones hold 3.2% of a sample with some 150,000 clones, about nine tenths of them seen once. A word on this clone: Its target is unknown.

Analyses pooled second doses at about 4 or about 12 weeks. V was pared by 1 base and J by 6 bases, with 11 bases of the junction left unmatched. The V gene's germline CDR1 is SGHDT and CDR2 YYEEEE. The CDR3 covers 17 residues. This chain uses TRBV5-6 with TRBJ2-2, with 8 bases lining up with TRBD2. The sample in question was peripheral blood, obtained 28 days after the second AZD1222 dose. This sequence originates from an adult who received the AZD1222 COVID-19 vaccine. CDR3 sequence: CASSLTTGGLLAGELFF. DNA for the CDR3: TGTGCCAGCAGCTTGACGACGGGAGGGCTTCTAGCCGGGGAGCTGTTTTTT.